The entry below gives a single TCR beta chain sequence along with its context. What this receptor recognizes is not known. No qualities accompany the bases; no much larger clone lies one base away. The CDR3 regions of human TCRbeta chains were subjected to immunosequencing. The authors' analysis ran thus. Repertoire TCRs were checked for matches against a reference library of SARS-CoV-2-specific TCRs that had been generated using the MIRA antigen-specificity platform. Breadth was defined as the fraction of unique TCRs that were SARS-CoV-2-associated. Depth was defined as the fraction of total T cells that were SARS-CoV-2-associated. Each spike-specific TCR was assigned to its reactive spike region and to a CD4 or CD8 class using the MIRA data. Log10-transformed breadth and depth values were compared by one-way ANOVA with Sidak's multiple comparisons tests. TCRdb provides this immuneACCESS table in a form limited to in-frame rearrangements. Some clones are lacking; in checked studies, under half of them reflect an unresolved V gene, and why the rest are absent is not known. V, J and clone size are taken as reported in that table, and D and trimming were inferred from the DNA itself. The sample table shows 130,000 or so clones, and 80% to 95% are seen once. Approximately 3.1% of the sample is held by the ten biggest clonotypes.

The time point label here, explained by the study, means: baseline before first vaccination. Samples from vaccinated people were obtained from the UK trials COV001 and COV002, which included a single-blind randomized controlled phase 2/3 trial of AZD1222 (ChAdOx1 nCoV-19) in healthy adults. Trial participant PBMC samples were collected at day 0 and day 28 after the second dose for TCRbeta chain sequencing. The sample comes from a study of T cell responses to AZD1222 COVID-19 vaccine (dated by TCRdb to about 2021). With regard to the full study: Because spike-specific TCR depth and breadth did not differ between the two schedules, AZD1222 recipients who got a second dose at roughly 4 weeks were pooled with those who got a second dose at roughly 12 weeks. TCR sequencing was performed for 230 to 250 trial participants, of whom about 210 were given two doses of AZD1222 and some 26 were given two doses of MenACWY control vaccine. Trial participants were enrolled by age into 18-55, 56-69 and 70-plus year subgroups, with roughly 160, 29 and 62 TCR-sequenced participants respectively.

General conclusions and limits of the study: Participants were mostly white British and included more females than males, and it was suggested by the authors that clonal diversity may have been underestimated. The 56-69-year group was small, and its depth increase did not reach significance, likely because of low power. Conclusions about previously exposed vaccinees were limited because only a handful of AZD1222 recipients were SARS-CoV-2 seropositive at baseline. After two AZD1222 doses, spike-specific TCR breadth and depth were significantly higher than at day 0 and than in MenACWY recipients. No day 14 peak-response samples were available, so repertoires were characterized only after the peak T cell response. CD4 TCRs associated with the vaccine covered the entire spike protein, and the dominant responses were in regions 160-218 and 743-854. Reportedly, almost half of the unique spike-specific TCRs recognized epitopes lying outside the regions that are mutated in the B.1.351 and B.1.1.7 variants.

V loses 3 bases, J loses 2 bases, and the germline ends lie 37 bases apart. The CDR3 numbers 23 residues from cysteine through phenylalanine. This entry keeps only the CDR3 DNA: 69 bases, framed from base 1. CDR1 and CDR2 are drawn from the germline V gene: MDHEN, SYDVKM. Recombination connected TRBV28 to TRBJ1-2, and the D gene may be TRBD1, 5 bases matching. The sequence was obtained from an adult in good health. Here the sequenced sample was peripheral blood, taken on day 0 of AZD1222 vaccination. The CDR3 has the sequence CASSFSMGLLTQADRLENYGYTF. At the DNA level, the sequence is TGTGCCAGCAGTTTTTCTATGGGGCTACTAACACAGGCGGACCGACTAGAAAACTATGGCTACACCTTC.